This T cell receptor beta chain originates from a study of blood T cell repertoires in COVID-19. Trimming left V 5 bases short and J 5 bases short, with 12 bases between. The CDR3 contains 13 residues. Germline V gives CDR1 SEHNR, CDR2 FQNEAQ (reference sequence). The assay was immunoSEQ multiplex PCR, and TCRdb's table has in-frame clones only and misses some. The sample contains over 100,000 clones, roughly 90% of which appear only once. This clone appeared a single time. The sequenced sample was peripheral blood. The chain couples TRBV7-9 to TRBJ1-1; D may be TRBD1 (6 bases). This TCR derives from a human donor in a cohort sampled during active COVID-19. CDR3 sequence (DNA): TGTGCCAGCAGCGCCAGGGGCAGGACTGAAGCTTTCTTT. Its protein is CASSARGRTEAFF.